The 13 T cell receptor beta chains below were found in one sample sequenced in a study of blood T cell repertoires in COVID-19. The data were produced by immunoSEQ multiplex PCR, yet TCRdb's version contains in-frame clones alone and is incomplete. The sample includes about 180,000 clones, about 90% seen only once; the top ten take 20%. Material: peripheral blood. The receptors stem from a man aged 65 to 85 with active or convalescent COVID-19.

V and J are TRBV29-1 and TRBJ2-3; unclear D gene. Germline V gene sequence: CDR1 SQVTM, CDR2 ANQGSEA. CDR3 length: 12 amino acids. The V end was cut by 4 bases, the J end by 3 bases, with 8 bases between. DNA for the CDR3: TGCAGCGTTGTCGAGGAAACAGATACGCAGTATTTT. Its translation: CSVVEETDTQYF.

This clone was detected only once. The chain recombines TRBV7-8 with TRBJ2-1, with 8 bases fitting TRBD2. Unmatched junction bases numbered 13, after V lost 5 bases and J lost 4 bases. Germline CDR1 is SGHVS and CDR2 is FQNEAQ. This CDR3 contains 17 residues. Written as DNA, the CDR3 is TGTGCCAGCAGCCCACGGACGGCAGCGGGGGTGTACAATGAGCAGTTCTTC. Translating it yields CASSPRTAAGVYNEQFF.

The chain has TRBV5-4 and TRBJ2-2; 14 bases fit TRBD2. Germline CDR1 reads SGHNT; CDR2 reads YYREEE (reference sequence). This CDR3 has 16 amino acids. The J segment lost 0 bases and the V segment lost 7 bases, leaving 2 bases of the junction unmatched. CDR3 sequence: CASGLAGGPNTGELFF. The DNA of the CDR3 is TGTGCCAGCGGACTAGCGGGGGGTCCGAACACCGGGGAGCTGTTTTTT. Using reference TRBV5-4 and TRBJ2-2 for the parts outside the CDR3, the full variable domain is ETGVTQSPTHLIKTRGQQVTLRCSSQSGHNTVSWYQQALGQGPQFIFQYYREEENGRGNFPPRFSGLQFPNYSSELNVNALELDDSALYLCASGLAGGPNTGELFFGEGSRLTVL.

In this sample, this clone turned up once. The rearrangement links TRBV19 to TRBJ2-2; the match to TRBD2 covers 7 bases. CDR1 and CDR2 (germline): LNHDA, SQIVND (reference sequence). J gave up 3 bases and V 1 base, and 2 bases lay outside the gene matches. The CDR3 spans 15 residues. CDR3 nucleotide sequence: TGTGCCAGTAGTATAGGGGGAGGGCACACCGGGGAGCTGTTTTTT. It codes for CASSIGGGHTGELFF.

This clone was seen more than once but under ten times. The chain is built from TRBV3-1 (or the pseudogene TRBV3-2) and TRBJ1-6; D unclear. Trimming pared 3 bases from V and 7 bases from J, leaving 13 bases between. Looked up from germline, CDR1 is LGHDT and CDR2 is YNNKEL (reference sequence). This CDR3 is 15 amino acids long. This CDR3 reads CASSQEFGINSPLHF. The CDR3 DNA is TGTGCCAGCAGCCAGGAGTTTGGAATAAATTCACCCCTCCACTTT.

The chain joins TRBV27 to TRBJ1-1, with TRBD1 identical over 10 bases. Per germline, CDR1 MNHEY and CDR2 SMNVEV (reference sequence). The CDR3 totals 15 residues. V lost 8 bases and J lost 0; bases outside the gene matches: 6. CDR3 loop: CASHRDRGMNTEAFF. In nucleotides, the CDR3 is TGTGCCAGCCACCGGGACAGGGGAATGAACACTGAAGCTTTCTTT.

The rearrangement links TRBV24-1 to TRBJ2-1, with 16 positions matching TRBD2. From germline, CDR1 is KGHDR and CDR2 SFDVKD. The CDR3 has 19 amino acids. With V trimmed by 4 bases and J by 4 bases, 9 bases remained unmatched. The CDR3 protein is CATSDPRGLAGGPYNEQFF. CDR3 DNA sequence: TGTGCCACCAGTGACCCCCGGGGACTAGCGGGAGGGCCTTACAATGAGCAGTTCTTC.

The CDR3 loop is CASSLWDVGGTEQYF. CDR3 coding DNA: TGTGCCAGCAGCTTATGGGACGTGGGGGGTACGGAGCAGTACTTC. This chain links TRBV5-5 with TRBJ2-7, with D possibly TRBD2 on 6 matching bases. The germline V gene encodes CDR1 SGHKS and CDR2 YYEKEE (reference sequence). The ends were cut back, 2 bases at V and 7 bases at J, with 19 bases in the middle. The CDR3 is 15 residues long.

This chain connects TRBV9 to TRBJ2-2; 8 bases align to TRBD1. The V segment lost 4 bases and the J segment 7 bases; nucleotides outside the gene matches: 12. Germline CDR1 is SGDLS and CDR2 is YYNGEE. The CDR3 has 16 amino acids. CDR3 coding DNA: TGTGCCAGCAGCCCCTCCGAAACAGGGGGAGGCGGGGAGCTGTTTTTT. Amino acid sequence: CASSPSETGGGGELFF.

The chain is built from TRBV19 and TRBJ2-1; 12 bases line up with TRBD2. CDR3 length: 20 residues. J was trimmed by 0 bases and V by 5 bases; bases with no gene match: 14. Germline V gene lookup returns CDR1 LNHDA and CDR2 SQIVND (reference sequence). In DNA, the CDR3 is TGTGCCAGTAGTCGTGCTGCTAGCGGGAGGGCCCTGAGCTCCTACAATGAGCAGTTCTTC. Translated: CASSRAASGRALSSYNEQFF.

This chain uses TRBV19 with TRBJ1-4; D gene unclear. The length of the CDR3 is 13 residues. V lost 5 bases and J 8 bases, leaving 12 bases between the germline ends. CDR1 is LNHDA, CDR2 SQIVND, per germline (reference sequence). CDR3 sequence: CASSYSLGEKLFF. Here the CDR3 DNA reads TGTGCCAGTAGTTACAGCTTAGGCGAAAAACTGTTTTTT.

V usage is TRBV6-5 and J usage is TRBJ2-2; TRBD2 agrees at 12 bases. J lost 1 base, V lost 4 bases, and 1 base had no gene match. CDR1 and CDR2 from the germline V gene are MNHEY and SVGAGI. The CDR3 covers 16 residues. DNA for the CDR3: TGTGCCAGCAGTTGGACTAGCGGGATGAACACCGGGGAGCTGTTTTTT. Residues: CASSWTSGMNTGELFF.

The chain combines TRBV18 with TRBJ1-5, with D possibly being TRBD1 (6 bases). Germline V gene sequence: CDR1 KGHSH, CDR2 LQKENI. V lost 2 bases to trimming and J lost 6 bases, with 14 bases between them. This CDR3 region has 15 residues. The CDR3, as DNA: TGTGCCAGCTCACCAGCACAGGGCAGGAGTCAGCCCCAGCATTTT. It specifies CASSPAQGRSQPQHF.